The count of the clone carrying this TCR beta chain is one. This record comes from a study of CD8 T cells in Susac syndrome. RNA, at about 0.5 to 1 ug, was reverse transcribed with random hexamers. MiXCR, applied by TCRdb to the immunoSEQ multiplex PCR reads, yields one record per CDR3 protein. Of some 96,000 distinct CDR3 sequences in the sample, 95% are singletons; the top ten hold 0.3%. The ends were cut back, 3 bases at V and 4 bases at J, with 6 bases in the middle. This CDR3 has 12 residues. The sequenced material came from CD8+ T cells from PBMCs. The source of this sequence is a human donor with Susac syndrome. The genes are TRBV12-3 or TRBV12-4 and TRBJ2-5; no clear D gene. CDR3 protein: CASSFLGETQYF. CDR3 nucleotide sequence: TGTGCCAGCAGTTTTCTGGGAGAGACCCAGTACTTC.